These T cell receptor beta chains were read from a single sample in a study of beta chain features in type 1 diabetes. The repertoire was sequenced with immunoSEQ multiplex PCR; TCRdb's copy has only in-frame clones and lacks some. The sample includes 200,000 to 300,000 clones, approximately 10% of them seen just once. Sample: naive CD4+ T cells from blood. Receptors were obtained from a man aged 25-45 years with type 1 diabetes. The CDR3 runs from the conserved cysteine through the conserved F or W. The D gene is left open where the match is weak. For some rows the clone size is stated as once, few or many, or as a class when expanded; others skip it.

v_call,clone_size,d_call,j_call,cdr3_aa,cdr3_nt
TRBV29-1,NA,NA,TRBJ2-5,CSVGGWGLQETQYF,TGCAGCGTAGGTGGGTGGGGACTTCAAGAGACCCAGTACTTC
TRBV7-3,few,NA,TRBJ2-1,CASSSPPTTMRQFF,TGTGCCAGCAGCTCCCCCCCTACTACAATGAGGCAGTTCTTC
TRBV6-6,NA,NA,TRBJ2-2,CASSYLGQENTGELFF,TGTGCCAGCAGCTATCTGGGACAAGAGAACACCGGGGAGCTGTTTTTT
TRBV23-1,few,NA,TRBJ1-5,CASRIRSNQPQHF,TGCGCCAGCCGTATACGGAGCAATCAGCCCCAGCATTTT
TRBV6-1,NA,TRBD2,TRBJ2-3,CASSRLADTQYF,TGTGCCAGCAGTAGACTAGCTGATACGCAGTATTTT
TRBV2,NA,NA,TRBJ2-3,CASRGSLTDTQYF,TGTGCCAGCAGGGGTAGCTTGACAGATACGCAGTATTTT
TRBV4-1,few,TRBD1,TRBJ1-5,CASSRTGIIGQPQHF,TGCGCCAGCAGCCGGACAGGGATTATAGGCCAGCCCCAGCATTTT
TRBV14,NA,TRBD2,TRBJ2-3,CASSLWPGTSGRSTDTQYF,TGTGCCAGCAGCCTATGGCCCGGGACTAGCGGCAGAAGCACAGATACGCAGTATTTT
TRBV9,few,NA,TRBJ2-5,CASSVDTGYQETQYF,TGTGCCAGCAGCGTAGACACGGGGTACCAAGAGACCCAGTACTTC
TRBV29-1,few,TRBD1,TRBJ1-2,CSAYLRDRGHGYTF,TGCAGCGCCTACCTCCGGGACAGGGGCCATGGCTACACCTTC
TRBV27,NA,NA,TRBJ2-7,CASSPRGFTYEQYF,TGTGCCAGCAGTCCAAGGGGGTTCACCTACGAGCAGTACTTC
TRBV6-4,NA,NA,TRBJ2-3,CASSDFGGPLDTQYF,TGTGCCAGCAGTGACTTCGGGGGACCCCTAGATACGCAGTATTTT
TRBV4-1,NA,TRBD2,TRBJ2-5,CASSQAGGQETQYF,TGCGCCAGCAGCCAGGCGGGGGGGCAAGAGACCCAGTACTTC
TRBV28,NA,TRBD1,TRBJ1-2,CASSLWTGSGYTF,TGTGCCAGCAGTCTATGGACAGGGTCTGGCTACACCTTC
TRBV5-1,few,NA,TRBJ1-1,CASSSLAVENAEAFF,TGCGCCAGCAGCTCGCTGGCGGTTGAGAACGCTGAAGCTTTCTTT
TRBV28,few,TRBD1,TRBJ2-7,CASSLPGQGRTSYEQYF,TGTGCCAGCAGTTTACCAGGACAGGGCCGTACCTCCTACGAGCAGTACTTC
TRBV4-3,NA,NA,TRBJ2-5,CASSQERAGSGTQYF,TGCGCCAGCAGCCAAGAGCGGGCGGGAAGTGGGACCCAGTACTTC
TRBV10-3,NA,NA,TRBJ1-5,CAISAAGGNQPQHF,TGTGCCATCAGTGCGGCAGGGGGCAATCAGCCCCAGCATTTT
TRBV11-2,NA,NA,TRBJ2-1,CASSEANEQFF,TGTGCCAGCAGCGAGGCCAATGAGCAGTTCTTC
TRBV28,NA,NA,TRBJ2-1,CASSMGAQYNEQFF,TGTGCCAGCAGTATGGGGGCACAATACAATGAGCAGTTCTTC
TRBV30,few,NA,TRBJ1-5,CAWRGAGKQPQHF,TGTGCCTGGAGGGGGGCAGGGAAACAGCCCCAGCATTTT
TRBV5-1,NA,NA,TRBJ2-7,CASSLSISPSSYEQYF,TGCGCCAGCAGCTTGTCTATCTCCCCGTCCTCCTACGAGCAGTACTTC
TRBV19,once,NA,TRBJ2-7,CASSSLRRSEQYF,TGTGCCAGTAGCTCCCTACGCCGCTCGGAGCAGTACTTC
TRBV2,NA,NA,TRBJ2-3,CASSEDLGRGTQYF,TGTGCCAGCAGTGAAGATCTGGGTCGGGGTACGCAGTATTTT
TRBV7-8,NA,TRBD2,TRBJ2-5,CASSLSLAGENRQETQYF,TGTGCCAGCAGCTTAAGTCTAGCGGGGGAGAACCGGCAAGAGACCCAGTACTTC
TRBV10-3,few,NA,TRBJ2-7,CAISGTSLMYEQYF,TGTGCCATCAGTGGAACCTCCCTAATGTACGAGCAGTACTTC
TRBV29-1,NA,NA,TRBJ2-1,CSVEGTPLYNEQFF,TGCAGCGTTGAGGGGACACCCCTCTACAATGAGCAGTTCTTC
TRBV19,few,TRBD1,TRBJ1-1,CASKVTGEAFF,TGTGCCAGTAAGGTGACAGGGGAAGCTTTCTTT
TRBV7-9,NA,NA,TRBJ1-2,CASSLGTAYGYTF,TGTGCCAGCAGCTTAGGGACAGCCTATGGCTACACCTTC
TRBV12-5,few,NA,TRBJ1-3,CASGPGLVQGNTIYF,TGTGCTAGTGGTCCTGGTCTGGTCCAGGGAAACACCATATATTTT
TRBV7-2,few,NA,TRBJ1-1,CASSLVAGANTEAFF,TGTGCCAGCAGCTTAGTTGCAGGGGCGAACACTGAAGCTTTCTTT
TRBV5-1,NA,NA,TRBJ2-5,CASSFSKNQETQYF,TGCGCCAGCAGCTTTAGCAAGAACCAAGAGACCCAGTACTTC
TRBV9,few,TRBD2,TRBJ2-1,CASSVNQRGGLHNEQFF,TGTGCCAGCAGCGTAAACCAGCGGGGGGGCCTGCACAATGAGCAGTTCTTC